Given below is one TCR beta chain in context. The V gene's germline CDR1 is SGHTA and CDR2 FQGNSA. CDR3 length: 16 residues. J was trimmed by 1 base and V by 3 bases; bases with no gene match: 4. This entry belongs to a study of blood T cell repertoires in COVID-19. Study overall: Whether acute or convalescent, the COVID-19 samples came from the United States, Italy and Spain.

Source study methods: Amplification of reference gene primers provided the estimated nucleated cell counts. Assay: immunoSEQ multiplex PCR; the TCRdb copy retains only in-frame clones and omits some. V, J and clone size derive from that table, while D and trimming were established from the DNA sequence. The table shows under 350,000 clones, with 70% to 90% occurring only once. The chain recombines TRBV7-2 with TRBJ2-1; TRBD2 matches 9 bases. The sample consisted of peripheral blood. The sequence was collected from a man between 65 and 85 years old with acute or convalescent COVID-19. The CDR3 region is CASSLLSGSSYNEQFF. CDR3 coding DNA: TGTGCCAGCAGCTTGCTTAGCGGGAGTTCCTACAATGAGCAGTTCTTC.